Below, 21 T cell receptor beta chains from the same sample are listed, as sequenced in a study of control samples from healthy donors and cancer patients. Sequencing was performed with immunoSEQ multiplex PCR; in TCRdb, only in-frame clones are kept and a portion is missing. The profile shows about 150,000 clones, about 94% of them singletons. Source material: blood. The receptors come from a man aged 40-49 years in good health.

The DNA of the CDR3 is TGTGCCAGCAGCTCCCCGGAGCTAGCCAAAAACATTCAGTACTTC. Amino acids: CASSSPELAKNIQYF. The chain is built from TRBV11-2 and TRBJ2-4; D is uncertain. The CDR3 contains 15 residues. CDR1 is SGHAT and CDR2 is FQNNGV in the germline V gene. V lost 4 bases and J lost 0, with 10 bases in between.

The gene calls are TRBV11-3 and TRBJ2-2; D ambiguous. In germline, CDR1 is SGHNT, CDR2 YENEEA. Trimming took 1 base from V and 4 from J, leaving 7 bases between them. The CDR3 sequence is 14 residues long. In nucleotides, the CDR3 is TGTGCCAGCAGCTTAGTTGGTGGCACCGGGGAGCTGTTTTTT. This translates into CASSLVGGTGELFF.

The CDR3 DNA reads TGTGCCACCAGTGATCCGTTGACGACTGAAGCTTTCTTT. Residues: CATSDPLTTEAFF. V usage is TRBV24-1 and J usage is TRBJ1-1; unclear D gene. This CDR3 has 13 amino acids. Germline V gives CDR1 KGHDR, CDR2 SFDVKD. The V end lost 3 bases, the J end lost 5 bases, and 9 bases lay between the germline ends.

The chain employs TRBV11-2 and TRBJ2-1; no firm D call. V lost 5 bases to trimming and J lost 4 bases, with 12 bases between them. CDR3 length: 14 residues. CDR1 and CDR2 from the germline V gene are SGHAT and FQNNGV. DNA of the CDR3: TGTGCCAGCAGCCCTTATTTTGGTTACAATGAGCAGTTCTTC. Residues: CASSPYFGYNEQFF.

The chain recombines TRBV29-1 with TRBJ1-1; 9 positions match TRBD1. Germline trimming cut 3 bases from V and 1 base from J; bases unmatched to any gene: 3. CDR1 is SQVTM, CDR2 ANQGSEA, per germline. This CDR3 spans 14 amino acids. The CDR3 DNA reads as TGCAGCGTTGACCCGGGACAGGGGAACACTGAAGCTTTCTTT. It specifies CSVDPGQGNTEAFF.

V and J are TRBV5-1 and TRBJ1-3; no reliable D call. Per germline, CDR1 SGHRS and CDR2 YFSETQ. The CDR3 runs 13 residues. Trimming took off 0 bases at V and 4 bases at J, with 5 bases between the two ends. CDR3 coding DNA: TGCGCCAGCAGCTTGGCCGGAGGAAACACCATATATTTT. It translates to CASSLAGGNTIYF.

The chain recombines TRBV11-2 with TRBJ2-5; no definite D call. Germline CDR1 and CDR2: SGHAT and FQNNGV. This CDR3 contains 13 residues. The V gene lost 4 bases and the J gene lost 1 base, with 7 bases spanning the gap. DNA of the CDR3: TGTGCCAGCAGCTCGAGCGCCCAAGAGACCCAGTACTTC. Translated, it gives CASSSSAQETQYF. Variable domain in full (rest from reference TRBV11-2 and TRBJ2-5): EAGVAQSPRYKIIEKRQSVAFWCNPISGHATLYWYQQILGQGPKLLIQFQNNGVVDDSQLPKDRFSAERLKGVDSTLKIQPAKLEDSAVYLCASSSSAQETQYFGPGTRLLVL.

J is TRBJ2-1 and V is TRBV7-9; unclear D gene. Trimming removed 1 base from V and 14 bases from J, with 12 bases in between. This CDR3 comprises 12 residues. The V gene's germline CDR1 is SEHNR and CDR2 FQNEAQ (reference sequence). The CDR3: CASSLGGGVEFF. The CDR3 DNA is TGTGCCAGCAGCTTAGGGGGTGGTGTCGAGTTCTTC. The full variable domain, completed using reference TRBV7-9 and TRBJ2-1, is DTGVSQNPRHKITKRGQNVTFRCDPISEHNRLYWYRQTLGQGPEFLTYFQNEAQLEKSRLLSDRFSAERPKGSFSTLEIQRTEQGDSAMYLCASSLGGGVEFFGPGTRLTVL.

The gene calls are TRBV9 and TRBJ1-3, with D possibly matching TRBD1 (5 bases). V lost 0 bases to trimming and J lost 3 bases, with 7 bases between them. Looked up from germline, CDR1 is SGDLS and CDR2 is YYNGEE. The CDR3 totals 14 residues. CDR3 protein: CASSVAGGGNTIYF. DNA of the CDR3: TGTGCCAGCAGCGTAGCGGGGGGTGGAAACACCATATATTTT.

This clone was counted once. The chain combines TRBV6-5 with TRBJ2-3, with TRBD1 matching 8 bases. V trimming: 10 bases; J trimming: 2 bases; junction bases outside the gene matches: 8. This CDR3 has 14 amino acids. The germline V gene encodes CDR1 MNHEY and CDR2 SVGAGI. CDR3 region: CATLYQGATDTQYF. The DNA of the CDR3 is TGTGCCACCCTCTACCAGGGGGCCACAGATACGCAGTATTTT.

This chain joins TRBV6-5 and TRBJ1-2, with D possibly TRBD1 on 6 matching bases. The CDR3 is 13 amino acids. Trimming removed 6 bases from V and 4 bases from J, with 12 bases in between. Per germline, CDR1 MNHEY and CDR2 SVGAGI. The CDR3 sequence is CASSVGQTYGYTF. CDR3 nucleotide sequence: TGTGCCAGCAGCGTTGGACAGACCTATGGCTACACCTTC.

V is TRBV18 and J is TRBJ2-3, with D possibly being TRBD1 or TRBD2 (6 bases each). This CDR3 contains 17 residues. Germline CDR1 and CDR2: KGHSH and LQKENI. V lost 0 bases and J lost 4, with 17 bases in between. CDR3 nucleotides: TGTGCCAGCTCACCACCTTTTGAACAGGGAGGAGCAGATACGCAGTATTTT. Its translation is CASSPPFEQGGADTQYF.

The chain has TRBV29-1 and TRBJ2-2; D is uncertain. CDR1 is SQVTM and CDR2 is ANQGSEA in the germline V gene. V was trimmed by 2 bases and J by 0 bases, leaving 10 bases between them. The CDR3 is 15 residues long. CDR3 region: CSVEFPVPNTGELFF. The CDR3 nucleotides read TGCAGCGTTGAATTCCCCGTCCCGAACACCGGGGAGCTGTTTTTT.

This clone was picked up one time. The chain employs TRBV5-6 and TRBJ1-2; 8 bases line up with TRBD1. V shed 2 bases and J 8 bases; nucleotides not matched to a gene: 5. The CDR3 is 13 residues long. Germline lookup yields CDR1 SGHDT and CDR2 YYEEEE. CDR3 sequence reads: CASSLQGVRGYTF. DNA for the CDR3: TGTGCCAGCAGCTTACAGGGGGTTCGCGGCTACACCTTC.

V is TRBV3-1 (or the pseudogene TRBV3-2) and J is TRBJ1-4, with D maybe TRBD1 (5 bases). V was cut by 4 bases and J by 10 bases, with 7 bases left in between. The CDR3 contains 11 residues. Per the germline V gene, CDR1 is LGHDT and CDR2 is YNNKEL (reference sequence). For the CDR3, the DNA is TGTGCCAGCAGCCCCGGGGGAAAACTGTTTTTT. It is translated as CASSPGGKLFF.

V usage is TRBV6-6 and J usage is TRBJ2-2; D is uncertain. The germline V and J ends were trimmed by 0 bases and 1 base, with 6 bases remaining between them. The germline gives CDR1 MNHNY, CDR2 SVGAGI (reference sequence). The CDR3 length is 15 residues. The CDR3 DNA is TGTGCCAGCAGTTACTCGTATGGGAACACCGGGGAGCTGTTTTTT. Its protein is CASSYSYGNTGELFF.

This chain uses TRBV29-1 with TRBJ2-7; D unclear. CDR1 and CDR2 from the germline V gene are SQVTM and ANQGSEA. Between the trimmed V and J ends, which lost 6 bases and 0 bases, there was a span of 6 bases. The CDR3 totals 11 residues. CDR3 nucleotide sequence: TGCAGCGTGCGGAGCTCCTACGAGCAGTACTTC. This translates into CSVRSSYEQYF.

This chain joins TRBV5-4 and TRBJ1-2; D remains ambiguous. This CDR3 has 12 residues. Germline V gives CDR1 SGHNT, CDR2 YYREEE (reference sequence). Between the trimmed V and J ends, which lost 0 bases and 4 bases, there was a span of 4 bases. CDR3 in amino acids: CASSLASYGYTF. As DNA, the CDR3 is TGTGCCAGCAGCTTGGCGAGCTATGGCTACACCTTC. Full variable domain (remainder filled in from reference TRBV5-4 and TRBJ1-2): ETGVTQSPTHLIKTRGQQVTLRCSSQSGHNTVSWYQQALGQGPQFIFQYYREEENGRGNFPPRFSGLQFPNYSSELNVNALELDDSALYLCASSLASYGYTFGSGTRLTVV.

This sequence joins TRBV7-9 and TRBJ2-3, with D unclear. From germline, CDR1 is SEHNR and CDR2 FQNEAQ (reference sequence). There are 13 residues in the CDR3. V was clipped by 4 bases and J by 2 bases, with 7 bases between them. CDR3: CASSSDLTDTQYF. For the CDR3, the DNA is TGTGCCAGCAGCTCCGACCTCACAGATACGCAGTATTTT.

V is TRBV7-2 and J is TRBJ2-7, with 8 bases fitting TRBD1. CDR1 and CDR2 (germline): SGHTA, FQGNSA. With V trimmed by 0 bases and J by 3 bases, 10 bases remained unmatched. There are 17 residues in the CDR3. The CDR3 sequence: CASSLAKSTGAHYEQYF. The CDR3 DNA reads TGTGCCAGCAGCTTAGCTAAGTCGACAGGGGCACACTACGAGCAGTACTTC.

This chain links TRBV14 with TRBJ1-1; D ambiguous. Germline-derived CDR1 and CDR2 are SGHDN and FVKESK. V was clipped by 4 bases and J by 8 bases, with 14 bases between them. The CDR3 length is 13 residues. The CDR3 sequence: CASSRRGYREAFF. The CDR3 bases are TGTGCCAGCAGCCGACGGGGTTACCGAGAAGCTTTCTTT.